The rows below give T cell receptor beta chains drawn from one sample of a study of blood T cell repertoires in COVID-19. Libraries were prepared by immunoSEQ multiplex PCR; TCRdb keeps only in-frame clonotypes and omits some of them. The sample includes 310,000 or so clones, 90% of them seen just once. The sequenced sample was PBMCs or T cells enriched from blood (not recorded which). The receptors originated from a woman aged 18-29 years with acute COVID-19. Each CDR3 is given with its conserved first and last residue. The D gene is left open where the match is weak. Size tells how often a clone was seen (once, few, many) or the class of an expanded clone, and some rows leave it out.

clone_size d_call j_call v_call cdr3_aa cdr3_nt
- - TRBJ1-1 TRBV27 CASSFKLGGNTEAFF TGTGCCAGCAGTTTTAAGTTGGGGGGTAACACTGAAGCTTTCTTT
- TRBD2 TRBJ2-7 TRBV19 CASSAGLAGGIGEQYF TGTGCCAGTAGTGCGGGACTAGCGGGAGGGATAGGCGAGCAGTACTTC
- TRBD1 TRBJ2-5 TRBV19 CATSLGQGFETQYF TGTGCCACTTCCTTGGGACAGGGGTTTGAGACCCAGTACTTC
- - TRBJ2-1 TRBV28 CASSVYRAGQFF TGTGCCAGCAGCGTCTACAGGGCCGGGCAGTTCTTC
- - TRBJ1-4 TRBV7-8 CASSPHRNPNEKLFF TGTGCCAGCAGCCCTCACAGGAACCCTAATGAAAAACTGTTTTTT
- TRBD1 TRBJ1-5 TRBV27 CASSLMDRAKDQPQHF TGTGCCAGCAGTTTAATGGACAGGGCAAAGGATCAGCCCCAGCATTTT
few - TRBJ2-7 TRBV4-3 CASSQDPYSAVYEQYF TGCGCCAGCAGCCAAGATCCCTATAGCGCAGTCTACGAGCAGTACTTC
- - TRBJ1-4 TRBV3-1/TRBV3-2 CASSGLATNEKLFF TGTGCCAGCAGCGGACTTGCAACTAATGAAAAACTGTTTTTT
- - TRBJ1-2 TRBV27 CASSPRVLAAGYTF TGTGCCAGCAGCCCGAGGGTCTTGGCAGCTGGCTACACCTTC
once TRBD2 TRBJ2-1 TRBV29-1 CSVASGRWNEQFF TGCAGCGTTGCTAGCGGGAGATGGAATGAGCAGTTCTTC
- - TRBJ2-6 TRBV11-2 CASSPDVPASAGANVLTF TGTGCCAGCAGCCCAGATGTGCCGGCTAGCGCTGGGGCCAACGTCCTGACTTTC
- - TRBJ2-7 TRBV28 CATKGPYEQYF TGTGCCACCAAGGGGCCTTACGAGCAGTACTTC
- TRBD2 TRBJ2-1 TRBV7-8 CASSLVLRSGRLLNEQFF TGTGCCAGCAGCTTAGTCCTAAGAAGCGGGAGATTATTGAATGAGCAGTTCTTC
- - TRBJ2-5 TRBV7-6 CASSLSSQETQYF TGTGCCAGCAGCTTATCCAGCCAAGAGACCCAGTACTTC
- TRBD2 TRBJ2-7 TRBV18 CASSPLAGEGYEQYF TGTGCCAGCTCACCCTTAGCGGGAGAGGGATACGAGCAGTACTTC
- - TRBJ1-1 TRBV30 CAWSVLGWGLTRNTEAFF TGTGCCTGGAGTGTACTCGGTTGGGGCCTAACCCGGAACACTGAAGCTTTCTTT
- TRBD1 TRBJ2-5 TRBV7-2 CASSFSGTGWEGETQYF TGTGCCAGCAGCTTTTCCGGGACAGGGTGGGAGGGAGAGACCCAGTACTTC
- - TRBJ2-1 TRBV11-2 CASSLLRAREQFF TGTGCCAGCAGCTTATTGAGGGCACGTGAGCAGTTCTTC
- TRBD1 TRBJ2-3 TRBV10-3 CATSGQGAVGTQYF TGTGCCACCAGCGGGCAGGGGGCTGTGGGTACGCAGTATTTT
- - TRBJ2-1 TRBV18 CASSRQIQGSEQFF TGTGCCAGCTCAAGACAGATTCAGGGGAGTGAGCAGTTCTTC
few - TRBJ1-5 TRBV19 CASSLRDTNQPQHF TGTGCCAGTAGTCTCCGGGACACCAATCAGCCCCAGCATTTT
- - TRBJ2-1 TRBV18 CASSPPLPSSGGFSYNEQFF TGTGCCAGCTCACCACCTTTGCCCTCCAGTGGGGGCTTCTCCTACAATGAGCAGTTCTTC
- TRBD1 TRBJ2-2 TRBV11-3 CASSSAGTGGFGELFF TGTGCCAGCAGCTCGGCCGGGACAGGGGGGTTCGGGGAGCTGTTTTTT
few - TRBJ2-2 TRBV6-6 CASSYPNYGKDGELFF TGTGCCAGCAGTTACCCCAATTACGGGAAGGACGGGGAGCTGTTTTTT
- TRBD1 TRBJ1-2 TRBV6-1 CASSEPRQGSYGYTF TGTGCCAGCAGTGAACCCCGACAGGGCTCCTATGGCTACACCTTC
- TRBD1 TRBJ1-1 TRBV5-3 CATLQGIPGQGTEAFF TGTGCCACCCTCCAAGGGATCCCGGGACAGGGTACTGAAGCTTTCTTT
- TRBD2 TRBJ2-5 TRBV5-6 CASSLGPSGSQETQYF TGTGCCAGCAGCTTGGGGCCTAGCGGGTCCCAAGAGACCCAGTACTTC